The 30 T cell receptor beta chains presented below share a single source sample, sequenced in a study of T cell responses to AZD1222 COVID-19 vaccine. The data were produced by immunoSEQ multiplex PCR, yet TCRdb's version contains in-frame clones alone and is incomplete. Here the sample spans 90,000 to 100,000 clones, more than 75% being singletons. Sequenced here: peripheral blood, sampled 28 days after the second AZD1222 dose. The receptors were sampled from an adult who received the AZD1222 COVID-19 vaccine.

The genes are TRBV11-3 and TRBJ2-3, with 7 positions matching TRBD2. CDR1 and CDR2 (germline): SGHNT, YENEEA. V lost 8 bases, J lost 3 bases, and 11 bases stayed unmatched. CDR3 length: 15 amino acids. The CDR3, as DNA: TGTGCCAGCGGGGCGGGGGACCTTCCGACAGATACGCAGTATTTT. Residues: CASGAGDLPTDTQYF.

This chain connects TRBV12-3 or TRBV12-4 to TRBJ2-2; D gene ambiguous. With 7 bases removed from V and 1 base from J, the gap between germline ends came to 4 bases. This CDR3 is built from 12 residues. The CDR3 DNA reads TGTGCCAGCACCGGGAACACCGGGGAGCTGTTTTTT. Translated, it gives CASTGNTGELFF.

V and J are TRBV7-9 and TRBJ1-4, with D tentatively TRBD1 (5 bases). The CDR3 totals 15 residues. The V gene lost 1 base and the J gene lost 6 bases, with 12 bases spanning the gap. Germline lookup yields CDR1 SEHNR and CDR2 FQNEAQ (reference sequence). The CDR3 DNA reads as TGTGCCAGCAGCTTAGGCAGCAGGGTGGATGAAAAACTGTTTTTT. As protein: CASSLGSRVDEKLFF.

This chain connects TRBV6-5 to TRBJ2-1; possibly TRBD2 for D (5 bases). Trimming stripped 9 bases from V and 2 bases from J, with 14 bases between. Per the germline V gene, CDR1 is MNHEY and CDR2 is SVGAGI. The CDR3 covers 14 residues. The CDR3: CARTSAATYNEQFF. CDR3 DNA: TGTGCCAGGACCTCAGCGGCCACCTACAATGAGCAGTTCTTC.

The genes are TRBV5-4 and TRBJ2-5; 7 bases are shared with TRBD1. CDR3 length: 16 residues. Looked up from germline, CDR1 is SGHNT and CDR2 is YYREEE (reference sequence). With V trimmed by 4 bases and J by 2 bases, 11 bases remained unmatched. The CDR3 DNA follows: TGTGCCAGCAGCGAAGGTAGGACAGGCGAACAAGAGACCCAGTACTTC. It codes for CASSEGRTGEQETQYF.

Only one count was recorded for this clone. This chain connects TRBV10-1 to TRBJ2-4; TRBD2 agrees at 7 bases. Germline assignment: CDR1 WNHNN and CDR2 SYGVQD (reference sequence). The CDR3 loop spans 16 amino acids. V dropped 5 bases and J dropped 3; count of bases not matched to a gene: 10. The chain's CDR3 is CASSNAELAGKNIQYF. The CDR3 nucleotides are TGCGCCAGCAGTAACGCAGAGTTAGCGGGCAAAAACATTCAGTACTTC.

The chain is built from TRBV7-3 and TRBJ2-2; 7 bases are a match to TRBD1. CDR3 length: 15 amino acids. Per the germline V gene, CDR1 is SGHTA and CDR2 is FQGTGA. V lost 5 bases, J lost 2 bases, and 5 bases stayed unmatched. In DNA, the CDR3 is TGTGCCAGCAGCCCAGGGACAGCAAACACCGGGGAGCTGTTTTTT. Protein product: CASSPGTANTGELFF.

Here the CDR3 reads CASSYWNSWDRRGYTF. CDR3 bases: TGTGCCAGCAGTTACTGGAATTCCTGGGACAGGAGGGGCTACACCTTC. The rearrangement joins TRBV6-2 or TRBV6-3 to TRBJ1-2; 8 positions agree with TRBD1. The V gene's germline CDR1 is MNHEY and CDR2 SVGEGT. The CDR3 spans 16 residues. With 1 base clipped from V and 8 bases from J, the junction kept 12 bases outside the gene matches.

The rearrangement uses TRBV29-1 and TRBJ1-1; D ambiguous. V gave up 4 bases and J gave up 4 bases, with 13 bases separating them. CDR3 length equals 13 residues. In germline, CDR1 is SQVTM, CDR2 ANQGSEA. CDR3 in amino acids: CSVVPGEPTEAFF. The CDR3 nucleotides are TGCAGCGTTGTTCCCGGGGAGCCCACTGAAGCTTTCTTT.

The chain links TRBV5-1 to TRBJ1-1; the match to TRBD1 covers 8 bases. The CDR3 contains 16 residues. Germline V lookup: CDR1 SGHRS, CDR2 YFSETQ. V trimming: 1 base; J trimming: 1 base; junction bases outside the gene matches: 6. The chain's CDR3 is CASSLSITGGNTEAFF. The DNA for the CDR3 is TGCGCCAGCAGCTTGAGTATTACAGGGGGGAACACTGAAGCTTTCTTT. Full variable domain (rest looked up from reference TRBV5-1 and TRBJ1-1): KAGVTQTPRYLIKTRGQQVTLSCSPISGHRSVSWYQQTPGQGLQFLFEYFSETQRNKGNFPGRFSGRQFSNSRSEMNVSTLELGDSALYLCASSLSITGGNTEAFFGQGTRLTVV.

V and J are TRBV25-1 and TRBJ1-2, with D hard to call. Germline CDR1 is MGHDK and CDR2 is SYGVNS. With 1 base removed from V and 4 bases from J, the gap between germline ends came to 10 bases. This CDR3 contains 14 residues. CDR3 DNA sequence: TGTGCCAGCAGTGAATTGAGCGGACCCTATGGCTACACCTTC. Translation gives CASSELSGPYGYTF.

The rearrangement uses TRBV29-1 and TRBJ2-7; 7 nucleotides line up with TRBD1. The CDR3 has 12 residues. The V gene end was trimmed by 4 bases and the J gene end by 5 bases; junction bases not matched to a gene: 5. Per the germline V gene, CDR1 is SQVTM and CDR2 is ANQGSEA. CDR3 bases: TGCAGCGTTGTTAGGGGGCAAGACGAGCAGTACTTC. As protein: CSVVRGQDEQYF.

The chain combines TRBV6-5 with TRBJ1-4, with no clear D. The CDR3 runs 13 residues. Trimming stripped 2 bases from V and 10 bases from J, with 11 bases between. Germline-derived CDR1 and CDR2 are MNHEY and SVGAGI. CDR3: CASSYREGGKLFF. The CDR3 DNA reads TGTGCCAGCAGTTACAGGGAAGGTGGAAAACTGTTTTTT.

V usage is TRBV6-5 and J usage is TRBJ2-2, with 7 bases fitting TRBD2. The CDR3 is made up of 14 amino acids. The germline V gene has CDR1 MNHEY and CDR2 SVGAGI. Losses at the gene ends were 5 bases for V and 7 bases for J; bases not matched to a gene: 7. In nucleotides, the CDR3 is TGTGCCAGCAGTACCGAGAGCGGGATCGGGGAGCTGTTTTTT. This encodes CASSTESGIGELFF.

The sample holds one count of this clone. V gene TRBV6-2 or TRBV6-3 combines with J gene TRBJ1-5, with D hard to call. The CDR3 loop spans 13 amino acids. CDR1 MNHEY and CDR2 SVGEGT come from the germline V gene. Trimming removed 6 bases from V and 5 bases from J, with 11 bases in between. CDR3 in amino acids: CASSYLDDQPQHF. Here the CDR3 DNA reads TGTGCCAGCAGCTATCTGGACGATCAGCCCCAGCATTTT.

This chain links TRBV6-5 with TRBJ1-3; D may be TRBD1 (5 bases). V was shortened by 7 bases and J by 4 bases, with 11 bases between the two germline ends. This CDR3 has 13 residues. Germline V gene data show CDR1 as MNHEY and CDR2 as SVGAGI. As DNA, the CDR3 is TGTGCCAGCACTAGGGGTTCCGGAAACACCATATATTTT. It codes for CASTRGSGNTIYF.

As DNA, the CDR3 is TGTGCCAGCAGTTTGCTGGGTGGGGCGGCGGGAATGAACTGGAATGAGCAGTTCTTC. Residues: CASSLLGGAAGMNWNEQFF. The chain links TRBV28 to TRBJ2-1; possible D gene TRBD2, 6 bases. V gave up 3 bases and J gave up 7 bases, with 28 bases separating them. CDR1 is MDHEN, CDR2 SYDVKM, per germline. This CDR3 has 19 residues.

This chain connects TRBV19 to TRBJ1-3; the D is unclear. Germline CDR1 reads LNHDA; CDR2 reads SQIVND (reference sequence). With 5 bases removed from V and 0 bases from J, the gap between germline ends came to 14 bases. CDR3 length: 16 residues. This CDR3 is CASSADPVGSGNTIYF. The CDR3, as DNA: TGTGCCAGTAGTGCGGACCCAGTGGGCTCTGGAAACACCATATATTTT.

The table lists this clone with a few counts. This chain uses TRBV6-5 with TRBJ2-7; 7 bases map to TRBD1. Germline V gene data show CDR1 as MNHEY and CDR2 as SVGAGI. V lost 4 bases to trimming and J lost 2 bases; unmatched junction nucleotides: 8. The CDR3 runs 15 residues. CDR3 residues: CASSSLTGEPYEQYF. The DNA for the CDR3 is TGTGCCAGCAGTTCCCTAACAGGGGAACCCTACGAGCAGTACTTC.

The chain joins TRBV18 to TRBJ2-3; D possibly corresponds to TRBD1 (6 bases). The germline V and J ends were trimmed by 1 base and 1 base, with 9 bases remaining between them. The germline gives CDR1 KGHSH, CDR2 LQKENI. The CDR3 is 15 amino acids. CDR3 loop: CASSPLEGGTDTQYF. CDR3 DNA: TGTGCCAGCTCACCACTAGAGGGGGGCACAGATACGCAGTATTTT.

This clone showed up just once. The V call is TRBV15, the J call TRBJ1-5, with 7 bases identical to TRBD1. The CDR3 contains 14 residues. With 5 bases clipped from V and 5 bases from J, the junction kept 6 bases outside the gene matches. Germline CDR1 LNHNV, CDR2 YYDKDF (reference sequence). The CDR3 DNA is TGTGCCACCAGCTCAAGGGGGCTAGATCAGCCCCAGCATTTT. Amino acid sequence: CATSSRGLDQPQHF.

This chain connects TRBV5-1 to TRBJ1-2; 10 positions match TRBD1. CDR1 SGHRS and CDR2 YFSETQ come from the germline V gene. The length of the CDR3 is 14 residues. The junction had 4 bases not matched to a gene; V was cut back by 0 bases and J by 8 bases. The chain's CDR3 is CASSLVLTGGGYTF. The CDR3 DNA reads TGCGCCAGCAGCTTGGTGTTGACAGGGGGCGGCTACACCTTC.

This sequence joins TRBV11-3 and TRBJ2-3; D is uncertain. V lost 0 bases and J lost 2, with 12 bases in between. Germline V gives CDR1 SGHNT, CDR2 YENEEA. The CDR3 totals 16 residues. CDR3 sequence reads: CASSLDSQAYTDTQYF. The CDR3 DNA reads TGTGCCAGCAGCTTAGACAGCCAGGCCTACACAGATACGCAGTATTTT.

V gene TRBV9 combines with J gene TRBJ2-1; 8 positions agree with TRBD2. This CDR3 is built from 14 residues. CDR1 and CDR2 (germline): SGDLS, YYNGEE. V trimming: 0 bases; J trimming: 15 bases; junction bases outside the gene matches: 11. CDR3 protein: CASSVVSSGGRMFF. The CDR3 coding sequence is TGTGCCAGCAGCGTAGTTTCGTCGGGAGGGAGAATGTTCTTC.

The V gene is TRBV20-1, the J gene TRBJ1-4, with D unresolved. Trimming cost V 3 bases and J 5 bases, with 13 bases left between them. The CDR3 is made up of 14 amino acids. CDR1 and CDR2 (germline): DFQATT, SNEGSKA (reference sequence). The CDR3 loop is CSASVRHENEKLFF. In nucleotides, the CDR3 is TGCAGTGCTAGTGTACGCCACGAAAATGAAAAACTGTTTTTT.

As for this clone: Within the sample, other DNA sequences also encode this same CDR3. This chain links TRBV19 with TRBJ1-4, with unresolved D. Trimming left V 1 base short and J 0 bases short, with 6 bases between. CDR1 LNHDA and CDR2 SQIVND come from the germline V gene (reference sequence). The CDR3 runs 15 residues. CDR3 in DNA: TGTGCCAGTAGTATAGGTCCAGCAACTAATGAAAAACTGTTTTTT. Translation: CASSIGPATNEKLFF.

In this sample, this clone turned up a few times. Here the CDR3 DNA reads TGTGCCAGCAGCTCGATCAGGGGGTCGGCTGAAGCTTTCTTT. Protein: CASSSIRGSAEAFF. The rearrangement uses TRBV5-5 and TRBJ1-1, with 7 nucleotides matching TRBD1. The length of the CDR3 is 14 residues. V was clipped by 3 bases and J by 6 bases; unmatched bases: 8. Germline loops: CDR1 SGHKS, CDR2 YYEKEE (reference sequence).

This clone was observed once. The chain carries TRBV7-2 and TRBJ1-1; D might be TRBD1 (6 bases). This CDR3 has 15 residues. Trimming shortened V by 3 bases and J by 0 bases, and 11 bases separated the two germline ends. CDR1 is SGHTA, CDR2 FQGNSA, per germline. CDR3 DNA sequence: TGTGCCAGCAGCTTGGGAGGGGGTTTGAACACTGAAGCTTTCTTT. It encodes CASSLGGGLNTEAFF.

This sequence joins TRBV19 and TRBJ1-2; D is unresolved. V lost 2 bases, J lost 2 bases, and 6 bases lay in between. This CDR3 is 13 amino acids long. The germline gives CDR1 LNHDA, CDR2 SQIVND (reference sequence). The CDR3 DNA reads as TGTGCCAGTAGTATACCCGGGAACTATGGCTACACCTTC. This sequence encodes CASSIPGNYGYTF.

This chain connects TRBV4-1 to TRBJ1-2; D not resolved. This CDR3 has 15 residues. V lost 1 base, J lost 3 bases, and 12 bases lay in between. The germline CDR1 and CDR2 sequences are MGHRA and YSYEKL. DNA for the CDR3: TGCGCCAGCAGCCAAGGGACCTTGACTGACTATGGCTACACCTTC. It specifies CASSQGTLTDYGYTF.